This TCR beta chain was retrieved from a study of shared clonotypes between healthy human individuals. Study information: Donors consisted of two women and a few men between 18 and 49.

This clone was seen at least ten times. The data were produced by immunoSEQ multiplex PCR, yet TCRdb's version contains in-frame clones alone and is incomplete. This sample has hundreds of thousands of clones, with roughly 72% found just once. The germline gives CDR1 MGHRA, CDR2 YSYEKL. The CDR3 has 14 amino acids. Trimming took 1 base from V and 2 from J, leaving 8 bases between them. Sequenced input: memory CD4+ T cells sorted from blood. The sample's subset: CD45RA-negative fraction. The chain links TRBV4-1 to TRBJ1-2; no clear D. The TCR comes from a woman aged 25 to 39 in good health. CDR3 nucleotides: TGCGCCAGCAGCCAAGGGAGGGAGAACTATGGCTACACCTTC. Amino acids: CASSQGRENYGYTF.